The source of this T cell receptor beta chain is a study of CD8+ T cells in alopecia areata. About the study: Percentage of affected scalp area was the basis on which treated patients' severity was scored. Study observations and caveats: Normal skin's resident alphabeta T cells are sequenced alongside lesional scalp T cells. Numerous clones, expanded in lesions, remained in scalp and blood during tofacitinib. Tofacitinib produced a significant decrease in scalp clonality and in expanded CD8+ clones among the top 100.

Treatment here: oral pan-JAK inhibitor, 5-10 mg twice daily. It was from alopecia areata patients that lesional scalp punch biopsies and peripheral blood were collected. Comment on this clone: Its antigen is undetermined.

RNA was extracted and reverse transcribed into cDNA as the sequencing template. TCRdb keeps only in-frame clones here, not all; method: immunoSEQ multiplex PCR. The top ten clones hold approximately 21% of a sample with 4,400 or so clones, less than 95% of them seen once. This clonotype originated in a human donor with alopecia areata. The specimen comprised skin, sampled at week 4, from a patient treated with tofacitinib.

In nucleotides, the CDR3 is TGCAGCGTTGCTGGGGCTAGCGGTTCCTACAATGAGCAGTTCTTC. Its protein is CSVAGASGSYNEQFF. The V gene is TRBV29-1, the J gene TRBJ2-1; 7 nucleotides agree with TRBD2. The V gene end was trimmed by 4 bases and the J gene end by 1 base; junction bases not matched to a gene: 7. This CDR3 contains 15 residues. In germline, CDR1 is SQVTM, CDR2 ANQGSEA.